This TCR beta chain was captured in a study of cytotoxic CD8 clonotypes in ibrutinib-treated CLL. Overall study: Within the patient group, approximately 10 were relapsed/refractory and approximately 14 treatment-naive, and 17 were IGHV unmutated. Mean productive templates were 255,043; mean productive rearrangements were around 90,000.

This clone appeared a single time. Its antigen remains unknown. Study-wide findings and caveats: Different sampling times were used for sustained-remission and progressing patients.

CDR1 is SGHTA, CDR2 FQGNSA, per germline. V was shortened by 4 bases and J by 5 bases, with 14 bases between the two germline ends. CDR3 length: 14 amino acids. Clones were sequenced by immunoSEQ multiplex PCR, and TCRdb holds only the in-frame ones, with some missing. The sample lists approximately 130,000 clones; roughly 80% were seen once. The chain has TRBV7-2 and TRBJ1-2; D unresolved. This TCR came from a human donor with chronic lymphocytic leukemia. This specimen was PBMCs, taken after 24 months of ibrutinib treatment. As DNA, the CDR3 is TGTGCCAGCAGCTCGTCTGACCATCGGTATGGCTACACCTTC. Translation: CASSSSDHRYGYTF.